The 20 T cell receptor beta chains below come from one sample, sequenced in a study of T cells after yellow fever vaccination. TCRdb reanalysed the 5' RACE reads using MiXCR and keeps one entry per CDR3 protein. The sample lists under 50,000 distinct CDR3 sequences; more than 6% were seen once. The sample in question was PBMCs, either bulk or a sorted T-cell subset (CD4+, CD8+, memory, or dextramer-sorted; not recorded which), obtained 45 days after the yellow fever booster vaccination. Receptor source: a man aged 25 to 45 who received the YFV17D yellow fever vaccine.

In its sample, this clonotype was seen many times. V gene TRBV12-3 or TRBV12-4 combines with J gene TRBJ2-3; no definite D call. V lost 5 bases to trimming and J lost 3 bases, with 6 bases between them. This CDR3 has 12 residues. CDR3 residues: CASSDGTDTQYF. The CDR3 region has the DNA TGTGCCAGCAGTGATGGAACAGATACGCAGTATTTT.

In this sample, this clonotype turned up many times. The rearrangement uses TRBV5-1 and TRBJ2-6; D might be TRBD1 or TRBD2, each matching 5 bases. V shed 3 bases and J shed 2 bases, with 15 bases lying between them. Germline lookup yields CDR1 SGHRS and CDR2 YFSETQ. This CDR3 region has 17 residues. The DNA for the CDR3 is TGCGCCAGCAGCTCCCTTTACTTGGGGGCTGGGGCCAACGTCCTGACTTTC. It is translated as CASSSLYLGAGANVLTF.

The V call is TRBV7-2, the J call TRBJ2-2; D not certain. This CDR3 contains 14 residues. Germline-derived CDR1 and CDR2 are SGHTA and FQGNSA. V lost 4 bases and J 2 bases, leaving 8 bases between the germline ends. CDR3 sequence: CASSSQFNTGELFF. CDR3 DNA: TGTGCCAGCAGCTCCCAATTTAACACCGGGGAGCTGTTTTTT.

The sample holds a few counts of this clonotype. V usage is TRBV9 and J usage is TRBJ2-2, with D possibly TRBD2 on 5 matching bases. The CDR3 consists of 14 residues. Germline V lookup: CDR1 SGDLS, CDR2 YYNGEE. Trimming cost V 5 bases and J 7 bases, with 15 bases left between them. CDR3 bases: TGTGCCAGCAGGGAGCGGAGATCTAGCGGGGAGCTGTTTTTT. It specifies CASRERRSSGELFF.

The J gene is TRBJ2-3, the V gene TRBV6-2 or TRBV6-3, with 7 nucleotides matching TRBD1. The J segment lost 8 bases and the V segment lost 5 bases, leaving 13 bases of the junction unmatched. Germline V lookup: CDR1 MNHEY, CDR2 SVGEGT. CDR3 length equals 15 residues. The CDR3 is CASSRRQGLFSTQYF. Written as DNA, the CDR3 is TGTGCCAGCAGTCGGAGACAGGGCCTTTTCTCTACGCAGTATTTT.

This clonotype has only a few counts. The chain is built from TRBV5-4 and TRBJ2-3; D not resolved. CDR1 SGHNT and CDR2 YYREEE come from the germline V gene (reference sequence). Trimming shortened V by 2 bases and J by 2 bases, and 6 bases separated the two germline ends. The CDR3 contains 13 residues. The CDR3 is CASSFPDTDTQYF. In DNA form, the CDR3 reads TGTGCCAGCAGCTTCCCTGACACAGATACGCAGTATTTT.

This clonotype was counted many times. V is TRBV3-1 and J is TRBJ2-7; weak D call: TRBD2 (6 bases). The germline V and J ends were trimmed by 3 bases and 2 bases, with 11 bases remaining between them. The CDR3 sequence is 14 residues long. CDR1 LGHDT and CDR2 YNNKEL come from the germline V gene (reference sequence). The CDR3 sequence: CASSQGGPTYEQYF. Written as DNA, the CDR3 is TGTGCCAGCAGCCAGGGAGGACCCACCTACGAGCAGTACTTC.

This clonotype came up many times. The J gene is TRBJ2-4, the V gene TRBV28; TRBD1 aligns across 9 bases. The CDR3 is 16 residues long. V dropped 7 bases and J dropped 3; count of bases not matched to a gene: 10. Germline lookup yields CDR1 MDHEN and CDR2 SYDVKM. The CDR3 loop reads CASTITGTGSKNIQYF. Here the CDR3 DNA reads TGTGCCAGCACTATCACCGGGACAGGGAGCAAAAACATTCAGTACTTC. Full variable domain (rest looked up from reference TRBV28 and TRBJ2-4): DVKVTQSSRYLVKRTGEKVFLECVQDMDHENMFWYRQDPGLGLRLIYFSYDVKMKEKGDIPEGYSVSREKKERFSLILESASTNQTSMYLCASTITGTGSKNIQYFGAGTRLSVL.

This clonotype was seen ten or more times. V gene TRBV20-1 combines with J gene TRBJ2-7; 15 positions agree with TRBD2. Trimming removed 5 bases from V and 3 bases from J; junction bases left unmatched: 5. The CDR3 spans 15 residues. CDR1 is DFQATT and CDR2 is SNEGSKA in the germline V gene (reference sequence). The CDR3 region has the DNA TGCAGTGCTTACGGACTAGCGGGAGGGAGCTACGAGCAGTACTTC. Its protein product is CSAYGLAGGSYEQYF.

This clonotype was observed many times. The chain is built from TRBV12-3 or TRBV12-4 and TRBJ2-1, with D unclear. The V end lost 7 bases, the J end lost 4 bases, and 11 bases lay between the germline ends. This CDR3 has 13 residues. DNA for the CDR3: TGTGCCAGCACCGTAGGGCCTTACAATGAGCAGTTCTTC. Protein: CASTVGPYNEQFF.

The CDR3 DNA reads TGTGCCAGTAGTCCCCTCGACACAGATACGCAGTATTTT. This sequence encodes CASSPLDTDTQYF. The genes are TRBV19 and TRBJ2-3; unclear D gene. V dropped 5 bases and J dropped 2 bases, with 8 bases sitting between them. The germline V gene has CDR1 LNHDA and CDR2 SQIVND (reference sequence). The CDR3 extends over 13 amino acids.

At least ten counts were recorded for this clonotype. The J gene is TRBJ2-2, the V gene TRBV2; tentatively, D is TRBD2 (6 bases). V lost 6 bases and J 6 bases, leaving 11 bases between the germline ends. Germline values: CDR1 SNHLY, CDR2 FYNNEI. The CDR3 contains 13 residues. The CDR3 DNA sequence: TGTGCCAGCAGGGTTCTAGCGCCCGGGGAGCTGTTTTTT. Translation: CASRVLAPGELFF.

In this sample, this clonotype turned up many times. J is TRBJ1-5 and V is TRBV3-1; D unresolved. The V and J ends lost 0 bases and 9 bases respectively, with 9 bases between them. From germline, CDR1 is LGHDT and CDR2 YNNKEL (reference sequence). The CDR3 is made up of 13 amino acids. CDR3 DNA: TGTGCCAGCAGCCAAGACCCATATAGGCCCCAGCATTTT. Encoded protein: CASSQDPYRPQHF. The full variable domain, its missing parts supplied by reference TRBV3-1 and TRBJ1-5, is DTAVSQTPKYLVTQMGNDKSIKCEQNLGHDTMYWYKQDSKKFLKIMFSYNNKELIINETVPNRFSPKSPDKAHLNLHINSLELGDSAVYFCASSQDPYRPQHFGDGTRLSIL.

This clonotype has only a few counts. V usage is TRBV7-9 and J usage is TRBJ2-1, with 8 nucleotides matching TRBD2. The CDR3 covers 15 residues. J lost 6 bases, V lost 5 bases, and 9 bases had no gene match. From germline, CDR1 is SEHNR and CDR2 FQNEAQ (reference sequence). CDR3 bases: TGTGCCAGCAGCCTCAGCGGGAGATGGGGCAATGAGCAGTTCTTC. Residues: CASSLSGRWGNEQFF.

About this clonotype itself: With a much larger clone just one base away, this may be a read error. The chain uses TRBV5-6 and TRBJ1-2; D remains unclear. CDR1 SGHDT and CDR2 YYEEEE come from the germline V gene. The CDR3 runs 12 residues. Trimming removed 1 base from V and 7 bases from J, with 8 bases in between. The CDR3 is CASSLQRAGYTF. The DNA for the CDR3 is TGTGCCAGCAGCTTGCAGCGTGCTGGCTACACCTTC.

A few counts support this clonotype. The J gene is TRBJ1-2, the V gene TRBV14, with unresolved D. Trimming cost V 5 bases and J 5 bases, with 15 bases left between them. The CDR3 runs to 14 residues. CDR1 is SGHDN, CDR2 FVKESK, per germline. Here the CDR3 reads CASSKREQSYGYTF. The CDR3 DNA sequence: TGTGCCAGCAGCAAAAGGGAGCAGAGTTATGGCTACACCTTC.

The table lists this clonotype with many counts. DNA of the CDR3: TGTGCCAGCGTCGGACAGGGTACTGGCTACACCTTC. The encoded protein is CASVGQGTGYTF. This chain joins TRBV6-6 and TRBJ1-2, with TRBD1 matching over 8 bases. V lost 8 bases to trimming and J lost 7 bases; unmatched junction nucleotides: 6. Per the germline V gene, CDR1 is MNHNY and CDR2 is SVGAGI (reference sequence). CDR3 length: 12 residues.

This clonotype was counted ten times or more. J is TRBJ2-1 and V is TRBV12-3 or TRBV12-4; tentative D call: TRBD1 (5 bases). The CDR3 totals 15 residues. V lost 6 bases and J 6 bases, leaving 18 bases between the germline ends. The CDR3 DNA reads TGTGCCAGCAGCCCGCTCCAGGGCATTGGCAATGAGCAGTTCTTC. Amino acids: CASSPLQGIGNEQFF.

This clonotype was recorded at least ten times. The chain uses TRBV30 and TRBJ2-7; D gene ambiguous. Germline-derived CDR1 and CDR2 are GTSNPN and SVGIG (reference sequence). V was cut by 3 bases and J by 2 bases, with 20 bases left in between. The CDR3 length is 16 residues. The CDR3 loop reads CAWRLFAANSAYEQYF. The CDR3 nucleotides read TGTGCCTGGAGACTGTTTGCAGCCAACTCGGCCTACGAGCAGTACTTC.

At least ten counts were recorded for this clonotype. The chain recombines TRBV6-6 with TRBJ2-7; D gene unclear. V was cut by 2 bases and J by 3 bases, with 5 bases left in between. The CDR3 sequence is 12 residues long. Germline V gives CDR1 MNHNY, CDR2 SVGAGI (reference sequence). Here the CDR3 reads CASSYVRYEQYF. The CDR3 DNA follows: TGTGCCAGCAGTTACGTTCGCTACGAGCAGTACTTC.